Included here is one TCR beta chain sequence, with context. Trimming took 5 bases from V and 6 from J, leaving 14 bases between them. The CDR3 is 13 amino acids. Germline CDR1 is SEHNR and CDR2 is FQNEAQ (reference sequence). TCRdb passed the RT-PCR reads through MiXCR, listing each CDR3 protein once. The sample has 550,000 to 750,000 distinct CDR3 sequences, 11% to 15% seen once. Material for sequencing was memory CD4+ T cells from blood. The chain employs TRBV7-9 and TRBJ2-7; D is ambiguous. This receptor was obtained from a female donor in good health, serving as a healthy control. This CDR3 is CASSLVGFGEQYF. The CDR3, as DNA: TGTGCCAGCAGCCTAGTAGGGTTCGGCGAGCAGTACTTC.